A selection of T cell receptor beta chains follows, all from one sample in a study of T cell responses to AZD1222 COVID-19 vaccine. Sequencing used immunoSEQ multiplex PCR; TCRdb keeps in-frame clones, though not all of them. The data contain over 100,000 clones, approximately 87% of them singletons. The sequencing here drew on peripheral blood, taken 28 days after the second AZD1222 dose. Receptors were obtained from an adult who received the AZD1222 COVID-19 vaccine. Each CDR3 is given with its conserved first and last residue. A D gene is named only where the DNA matches it firmly. Rows give clone size only sometimes, using once, few, many, or a class for an expanded clone.

CDR3 protein: CASSLAGGPYEQFF
CDR3 DNA: TGTGCCAGCAGCTTGGCGGGGGGGCCATATGAGCAGTTCTTC
D gene: TRBD2
clone size: NA
V gene: TRBV7-8
J gene: TRBJ2-1

CDR3 protein: CASSMGEPSPEAFF
CDR3 DNA: TGTGCCAGTAGTATGGGGGAACCCAGCCCTGAAGCTTTCTTT
D gene: NA
clone size: once
V gene: TRBV19
J gene: TRBJ1-1

CDR3 protein: CASSSQGGTEQYF
CDR3 DNA: TGTGCCAGCAGTTCCCAGGGGGGGACCGAGCAGTACTTC
D gene: NA
clone size: NA
V gene: TRBV12-3/TRBV12-4
J gene: TRBJ2-7

CDR3 protein: CAWSKGSGKPTDTQYF
CDR3 DNA: TGTGCCTGGAGTAAAGGGTCAGGCAAACCCACAGATACGCAGTATTTT
D gene: NA
clone size: NA
V gene: TRBV30
J gene: TRBJ2-3

CDR3 protein: CASSVGANDREKLFF
CDR3 DNA: TGTGCCAGCAGCGTAGGGGCCAATGATCGGGAAAAACTGTTTTTT
D gene: NA
clone size: NA
V gene: TRBV9
J gene: TRBJ1-4

CDR3 protein: CASNQGRAKPQHF
CDR3 DNA: TGTGCCAGCAACCAGGGGAGGGCGAAGCCCCAGCATTTT
D gene: NA
clone size: NA
V gene: TRBV28
J gene: TRBJ1-5

CDR3 protein: CASSALTLASGVYQETQYF
CDR3 DNA: TGTGCCAGCAGCGCCCTGACGTTAGCTAGCGGGGTTTACCAAGAGACCCAGTACTTC
D gene: TRBD2
clone size: once
V gene: TRBV9
J gene: TRBJ2-5

CDR3 protein: CASSTTSGFNNEQFF
CDR3 DNA: TGTGCCAGCAGCACGACTAGCGGGTTCAACAATGAGCAGTTCTTC
D gene: TRBD2
clone size: NA
V gene: TRBV7-7
J gene: TRBJ2-1

CDR3 protein: CASSVGARPLSYEQYF
CDR3 DNA: TGTGCCAGCAGTGTTGGGGCCAGGCCTCTCTCCTACGAGCAGTACTTC
D gene: NA
clone size: NA
V gene: TRBV28
J gene: TRBJ2-7

CDR3 protein: CASSQSDTQYF
CDR3 DNA: TGTGCCAGCAGCCAATCAGATACGCAGTATTTT
D gene: NA
clone size: NA
V gene: TRBV4-2
J gene: TRBJ2-3

CDR3 protein: CASSEGTGSQPQHF
CDR3 DNA: TGTGCCAGCAGTGAAGGGACAGGGTCTCAGCCCCAGCATTTT
D gene: TRBD1
clone size: NA
V gene: TRBV25-1
J gene: TRBJ1-5

CDR3 protein: CASSRGFDGYTF
CDR3 DNA: TGTGCCAGCAGCCGGGGTTTCGATGGCTACACCTTC
D gene: NA
clone size: NA
V gene: TRBV7-2
J gene: TRBJ1-2

CDR3 protein: CASSPGQGYGYTF
CDR3 DNA: TGTGCCAGTAGTCCCGGACAGGGATATGGCTACACCTTC
D gene: TRBD1
clone size: NA
V gene: TRBV19
J gene: TRBJ1-2

CDR3 protein: CASSVGEGTRETQYF
CDR3 DNA: TGTGCCAGCAGCGTAGGCGAGGGGACCAGGGAGACCCAGTACTTC
D gene: NA
clone size: NA
V gene: TRBV9
J gene: TRBJ2-5

CDR3 protein: CASSPQGQEGEKLFF
CDR3 DNA: TGTGCCAGCTCACCTCAGGGACAAGAGGGTGAAAAACTGTTTTTT
D gene: NA
clone size: NA
V gene: TRBV18
J gene: TRBJ1-4

CDR3 protein: CASKDSMPDEQYF
CDR3 DNA: TGCGCCAGCAAAGACTCCATGCCTGACGAGCAGTACTTC
D gene: NA
clone size: NA
V gene: TRBV10-1
J gene: TRBJ2-7

CDR3 protein: CASSVWQGALNYGYTF
CDR3 DNA: TGTGCCAGCAGTGTGTGGCAGGGGGCCCTTAACTATGGCTACACCTTC
D gene: TRBD1
clone size: NA
V gene: TRBV6-1
J gene: TRBJ1-2

CDR3 protein: CASRGEQGRETQYF
CDR3 DNA: TGTGCCAGTAGGGGCGAACAGGGACGAGAGACCCAGTACTTC
D gene: NA
clone size: NA
V gene: TRBV19
J gene: TRBJ2-5

CDR3 protein: CASSLSRAGGNSPLHF
CDR3 DNA: TGTGCCAGCAGCTTATCGAGGGCAGGGGGAAATTCACCCCTCCACTTT
D gene: TRBD1
clone size: NA
V gene: TRBV11-2
J gene: TRBJ1-6

CDR3 protein: CSVLKGATYEQYF
CDR3 DNA: TGCAGCGTCCTTAAGGGGGCCACCTACGAGCAGTACTTC
D gene: TRBD1
clone size: NA
V gene: TRBV29-1
J gene: TRBJ2-7

CDR3 protein: CASSVGTGEGQPQHF
CDR3 DNA: TGTGCCAGCAGCGTAGGGACAGGGGAAGGTCAGCCCCAGCATTTT
D gene: TRBD1
clone size: few
V gene: TRBV9
J gene: TRBJ1-5

CDR3 protein: CASSFTQGAGSGANVLTF
CDR3 DNA: TGTGCCAGCAGCTTTACACAGGGGGCTGGCTCTGGGGCCAACGTCCTGACTTTC
D gene: TRBD1
clone size: NA
V gene: TRBV7-2
J gene: TRBJ2-6

CDR3 protein: CASSWTSGINEQFF
CDR3 DNA: TGTGCCAGCAGTTGGACTAGCGGAATCAATGAGCAGTTCTTC
D gene: TRBD2
clone size: NA
V gene: TRBV27
J gene: TRBJ2-1

CDR3 protein: CASSLGTPKYEYNEQFF
CDR3 DNA: TGTGCCAGCAGCTTAGGCACACCCAAATATGAATACAATGAGCAGTTCTTC
D gene: NA
clone size: NA
V gene: TRBV7-6
J gene: TRBJ2-1

CDR3 protein: CASSMLAGLYGYTF
CDR3 DNA: TGTGCCAGTAGTATGCTGGCAGGTCTCTATGGCTACACCTTC
D gene: NA
clone size: NA
V gene: TRBV19
J gene: TRBJ1-2

CDR3 protein: CASNQRGGTEAFF
CDR3 DNA: TGTGCCAGCAACCAACGGGGGGGCACTGAAGCTTTCTTT
D gene: NA
clone size: NA
V gene: TRBV7-9
J gene: TRBJ1-1

CDR3 protein: CASSHPQGTRGNTIYF
CDR3 DNA: TGTGCCAGCAGCCATCCTCAGGGGACAAGGGGAAACACCATATATTTT
D gene: NA
clone size: NA
V gene: TRBV4-2
J gene: TRBJ1-3

CDR3 protein: CASSLEGPDYGYTF
CDR3 DNA: TGCGCCAGCAGCTTAGAGGGGCCTGATTATGGCTACACCTTC
D gene: NA
clone size: NA
V gene: TRBV5-1
J gene: TRBJ1-2

CDR3 protein: CASSLRGAIGELFF
CDR3 DNA: TGTGCCAGCAGCTTACGGGGGGCAATCGGGGAGCTGTTTTTT
D gene: NA
clone size: NA
V gene: TRBV7-2
J gene: TRBJ2-2

CDR3 protein: CASSPIQGEGEKLFF
CDR3 DNA: TGTGCCAGCAGCCCAATACAGGGGGAGGGAGAAAAACTGTTTTTT
D gene: TRBD1
clone size: few
V gene: TRBV9
J gene: TRBJ1-4

CDR3 protein: CASSPAYPSGGEQYF
CDR3 DNA: TGTGCCAGTAGTCCCGCCTACCCCTCCGGCGGCGAGCAGTACTTC
D gene: NA
clone size: once
V gene: TRBV19
J gene: TRBJ2-7

CDR3 protein: CASSLGGRNEKLFF
CDR3 DNA: TGTGCCAGCAGCTTAGGGGGGCGGAATGAAAAACTGTTTTTT
D gene: NA
clone size: NA
V gene: TRBV28
J gene: TRBJ1-4

CDR3 protein: CASSQTGVLHYGYTF
CDR3 DNA: TGCGCCAGCAGCCAAACAGGAGTATTGCACTATGGCTACACCTTC
D gene: NA
clone size: NA
V gene: TRBV4-1
J gene: TRBJ1-2

CDR3 protein: CASSRTHPEQYF
CDR3 DNA: TGTGCCAGCAGCCGCACACATCCAGAGCAGTACTTC
D gene: NA
clone size: NA
V gene: TRBV14
J gene: TRBJ2-7

CDR3 protein: CASSDFRGQVRGYTF
CDR3 DNA: TGTGCCAGCAGTGATTTCAGGGGGCAGGTTCGCGGCTACACCTTC
D gene: TRBD1
clone size: few
V gene: TRBV11-2
J gene: TRBJ1-2

CDR3 protein: CASSPGQGRTEAFF
CDR3 DNA: TGTGCCAGCAGCCCAGGGCAGGGTCGCACTGAAGCTTTCTTT
D gene: NA
clone size: NA
V gene: TRBV5-4
J gene: TRBJ1-1

CDR3 protein: CASSHGGSYEQYF
CDR3 DNA: TGTGCCAGCTCACACGGGGGTTCCTACGAGCAGTACTTC
D gene: NA
clone size: NA
V gene: TRBV18
J gene: TRBJ2-7

CDR3 protein: CASSSQGNEQYF
CDR3 DNA: TGTGCCAGCAGCTCACAGGGGAACGAGCAGTACTTC
D gene: TRBD1
clone size: NA
V gene: TRBV7-3
J gene: TRBJ2-7

CDR3 protein: CASSFSGGPYEQYF
CDR3 DNA: TGTGCCAGCAGCTTCTCAGGGGGCCCCTACGAGCAGTACTTC
D gene: TRBD1
clone size: NA
V gene: TRBV5-6
J gene: TRBJ2-7

CDR3 protein: CASSLSRPGGGNTIYF
CDR3 DNA: TGTGCCAGCAGCTTAAGTAGGCCCGGAGGTGGAAACACCATATATTTT
D gene: NA
clone size: NA
V gene: TRBV7-3
J gene: TRBJ1-3

CDR3 protein: CASNSLSTEAFF
CDR3 DNA: TGTGCCAGCAACTCCCTTAGCACTGAAGCTTTCTTT
D gene: NA
clone size: NA
V gene: TRBV7-9
J gene: TRBJ1-1

CDR3 protein: CASTWTGAGTEAFF
CDR3 DNA: TGCGCCAGCACCTGGACAGGAGCTGGCACTGAAGCTTTCTTT
D gene: TRBD1
clone size: NA
V gene: TRBV5-1
J gene: TRBJ1-1

CDR3 protein: CSVGVREMGTDTQYF
CDR3 DNA: TGCAGCGTTGGGGTCAGGGAGATGGGCACAGATACGCAGTATTTT
D gene: NA
clone size: NA
V gene: TRBV29-1
J gene: TRBJ2-3

CDR3 protein: CASSQDPPGTGGPGGNTIYF
CDR3 DNA: TGTGCCAGCAGCCAAGATCCGCCCGGGACAGGGGGCCCCGGGGGAAACACCATATATTTT
D gene: TRBD1
clone size: NA
V gene: TRBV3-1/TRBV3-2
J gene: TRBJ1-3

CDR3 protein: CASSCHGYTF
CDR3 DNA: TGTGCCAGCAGTTGCCATGGCTACACCTTC
D gene: NA
clone size: NA
V gene: TRBV6-4
J gene: TRBJ1-2

CDR3 protein: CASSEFVGELFF
CDR3 DNA: TGTGCCAGCAGTGAATTCGTCGGGGAGCTGTTTTTT
D gene: NA
clone size: once
V gene: TRBV25-1
J gene: TRBJ2-2

CDR3 protein: CAWSASRVNTEAFF
CDR3 DNA: TGTGCCTGGAGCGCCTCGAGGGTTAACACTGAAGCTTTCTTT
D gene: NA
clone size: NA
V gene: TRBV30
J gene: TRBJ1-1

CDR3 protein: CASSLRELFF
CDR3 DNA: TGTGCCAGCAGCTTACGGGAGCTGTTTTTT
D gene: NA
clone size: NA
V gene: TRBV7-9
J gene: TRBJ2-2

CDR3 protein: CASTSDRQAYNEQFF
CDR3 DNA: TGTGCCAGCACCTCCGACAGACAGGCCTACAATGAGCAGTTCTTC
D gene: NA
clone size: NA
V gene: TRBV18
J gene: TRBJ2-1

CDR3 protein: CASQSGDTNTGELFF
CDR3 DNA: TGTGCCAGTCAGAGCGGAGATACGAACACCGGGGAGCTGTTTTTT
D gene: NA
clone size: few
V gene: TRBV19
J gene: TRBJ2-2

CDR3 protein: CASSQERKGAKYEQYF
CDR3 DNA: TGCGCCAGCAGCCAAGAGCGGAAGGGGGCGAAGTACGAGCAGTACTTC
D gene: TRBD1
clone size: NA
V gene: TRBV4-1
J gene: TRBJ2-7